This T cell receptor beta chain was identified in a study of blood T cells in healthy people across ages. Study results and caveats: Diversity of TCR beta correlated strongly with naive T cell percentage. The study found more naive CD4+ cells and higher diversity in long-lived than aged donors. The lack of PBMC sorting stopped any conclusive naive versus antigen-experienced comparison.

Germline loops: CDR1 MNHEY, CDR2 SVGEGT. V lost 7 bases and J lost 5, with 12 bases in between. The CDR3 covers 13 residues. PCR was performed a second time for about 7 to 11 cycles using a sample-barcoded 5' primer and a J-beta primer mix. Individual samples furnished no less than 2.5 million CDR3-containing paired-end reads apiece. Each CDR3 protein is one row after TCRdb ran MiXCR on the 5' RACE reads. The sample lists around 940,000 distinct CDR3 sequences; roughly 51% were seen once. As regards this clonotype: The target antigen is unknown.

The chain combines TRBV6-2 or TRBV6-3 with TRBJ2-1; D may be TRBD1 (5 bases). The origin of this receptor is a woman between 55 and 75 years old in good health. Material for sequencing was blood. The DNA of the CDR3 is TGTGCCAGCAACCTCGACAGCAACAATGAGCAGTTCTTC. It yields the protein CASNLDSNNEQFF.